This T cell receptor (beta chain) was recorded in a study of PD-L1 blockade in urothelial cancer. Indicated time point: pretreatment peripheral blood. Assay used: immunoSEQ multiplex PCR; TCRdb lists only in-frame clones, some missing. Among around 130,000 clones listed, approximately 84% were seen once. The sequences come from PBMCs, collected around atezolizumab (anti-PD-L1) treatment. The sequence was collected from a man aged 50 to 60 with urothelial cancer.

Here the CDR3 DNA reads TGTGCCAGCACCTGGGACAGGGGGAGCTCCTACGAGCAGTACTTC. It specifies CASTWDRGSSYEQYF. The chain employs TRBV6-1 and TRBJ2-7, with TRBD1 matching 11 bases. V lost 7 bases, J lost 0 bases, and 5 bases stayed unmatched. There are 15 residues in the CDR3. CDR1 is MNHNS and CDR2 is SASEGT in the germline V gene.